The T cell receptor (beta chain) described here comes from a study of CD8+CD57+ T cells in acquired aplastic anemia. On the study more broadly: Sorted CD4+ and CD8+ cells gave an average of 3.2 ug of DNA.

TCR beta VDJ combinations and CDR3 sequences were profiled from genomic DNA. A single record per CDR3 protein comes from TCRdb applying MiXCR to the reads. The sample carries hundreds of thousands of distinct CDR3 sequences, more than 25% recorded once. For sequencing, patients were chosen who had shown expansion of CD8+CD57+ cells by flow cytometry. Study conclusions and caveats: The CD8+ Simpson's diversity of patients and controls was not significantly different.

This clonotype was seen a handful of times. Its target is not known. The CDR3 is 13 residues long. With 2 bases removed from V and 2 bases from J, the gap between germline ends came to 7 bases. Germline CDR1 is MNHEY and CDR2 is SVGAGI. This TCR derives from a human donor with aplastic anemia. V is TRBV6-5 and J is TRBJ2-7, with D uncertain. The sequenced sample was sorted CD4+, CD8+, or CD8+CD57+ T cells (not recorded which) from PBMCs. The CDR3 sequence is CASSYQQTYEQYF. As DNA, the CDR3 is TGTGCCAGCAGTTACCAACAAACCTACGAGCAGTACTTC.